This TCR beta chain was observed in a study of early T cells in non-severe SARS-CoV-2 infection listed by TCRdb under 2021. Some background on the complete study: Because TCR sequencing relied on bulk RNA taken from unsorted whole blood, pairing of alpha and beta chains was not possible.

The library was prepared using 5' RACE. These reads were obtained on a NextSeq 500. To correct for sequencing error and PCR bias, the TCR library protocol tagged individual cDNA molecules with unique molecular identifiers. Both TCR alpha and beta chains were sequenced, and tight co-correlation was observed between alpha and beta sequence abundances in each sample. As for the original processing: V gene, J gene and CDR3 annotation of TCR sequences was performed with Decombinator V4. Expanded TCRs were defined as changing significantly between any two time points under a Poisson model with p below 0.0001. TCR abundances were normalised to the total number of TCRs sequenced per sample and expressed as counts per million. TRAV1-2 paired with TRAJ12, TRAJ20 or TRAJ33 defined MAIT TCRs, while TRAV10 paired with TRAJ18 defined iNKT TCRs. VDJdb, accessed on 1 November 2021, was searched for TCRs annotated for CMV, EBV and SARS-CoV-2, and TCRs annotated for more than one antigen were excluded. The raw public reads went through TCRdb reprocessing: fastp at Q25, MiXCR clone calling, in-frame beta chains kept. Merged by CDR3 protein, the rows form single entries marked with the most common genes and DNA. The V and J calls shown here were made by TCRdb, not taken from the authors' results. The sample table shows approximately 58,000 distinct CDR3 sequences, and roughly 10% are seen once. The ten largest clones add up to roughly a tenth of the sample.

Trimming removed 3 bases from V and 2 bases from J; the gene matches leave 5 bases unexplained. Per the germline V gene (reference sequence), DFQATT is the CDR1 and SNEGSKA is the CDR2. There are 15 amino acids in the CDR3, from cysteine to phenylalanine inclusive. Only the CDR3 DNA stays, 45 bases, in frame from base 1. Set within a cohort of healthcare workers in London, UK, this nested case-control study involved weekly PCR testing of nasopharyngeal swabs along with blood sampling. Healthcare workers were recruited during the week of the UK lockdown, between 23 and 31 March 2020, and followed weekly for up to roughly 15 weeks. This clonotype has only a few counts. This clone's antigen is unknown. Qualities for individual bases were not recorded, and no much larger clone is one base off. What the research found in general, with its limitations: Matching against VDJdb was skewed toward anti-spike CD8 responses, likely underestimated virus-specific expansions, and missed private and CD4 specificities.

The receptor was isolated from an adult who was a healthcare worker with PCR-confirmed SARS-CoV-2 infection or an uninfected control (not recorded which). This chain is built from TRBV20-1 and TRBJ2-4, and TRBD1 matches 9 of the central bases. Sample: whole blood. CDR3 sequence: CSARDRGDPKNIQYF. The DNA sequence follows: TGCAGTGCTAGGGACAGGGGCGACCCCAAAAACATTCAGTACTTC.